The present T cell receptor beta chain was sequenced within a study of brain T cells in children with intractable seizures. Study conclusions and caveats: Only CDR3 sequence similarity suggested viral specificity, without known HCMV serostatus. Clones missing pre-surgery may reflect undersampling of that blood sample.

On this clone itself: Its target is not known.

The time point: blood from clinic visit 5 months post-surgery; TSC patient then seizure free. Surgery cases with the highest brain T cell transcript signatures were chosen for sequencing. Pre-surgery treatment included at least one anti-epileptic drug. Measured with immunoSEQ multiplex PCR; TCRdb has only the in-frame clones, and not every one. Found here are hundreds of thousands of clones, over 85% of them singletons; the top ten hold about 5.8%. V lost 0 bases and J lost 5, with 11 bases in between. The V gene's germline CDR1 is SGHRS and CDR2 YFSETQ. This CDR3 comprises 14 residues. This receptor was identified in a boy younger than two with tuberous sclerosis and intractable seizures. The starting material was peripheral blood, obtained around 5 months after surgery. The chain links TRBV5-1 to TRBJ2-5; no firm D call. This CDR3 is CASSLDASWETQYF. The CDR3 DNA is TGCGCCAGCAGCTTGGACGCCTCCTGGGAGACCCAGTACTTC. The whole variable domain, remainder taken from reference TRBV5-1 and TRBJ2-5, is KAGVTQTPRYLIKTRGQQVTLSCSPISGHRSVSWYQQTPGQGLQFLFEYFSETQRNKGNFPGRFSGRQFSNSRSEMNVSTLELGDSALYLCASSLDASWETQYFGPGTRLLVL.